This TCR beta chain was observed in a study of Ad26.COV2.S vaccination and SARS-CoV-2 variants. Study in general: Donor had been placed in the Ad26.COV2.S arm of the COV1001 trial. The study's findings and limits: The authors reported substantial breadth in spike-specific CD8+ and CD4+ T cell responses after vaccination. Total T cell responses may have been underestimated by the TCR breadth and depth analyses.

Remarks on this clone: Its matching antigen is unknown.

Sequenced by immunoSEQ multiplex PCR; TCRdb stores in-frame clones only, minus some. The table includes about 350,000 clones, around 88% detected once. The CDR3 extends over 16 amino acids. Germline V gives CDR1 LGHNA, CDR2 YNFKEQ. V trimming: 0 bases; J trimming: 5 bases; junction bases outside the gene matches: 7. As to treatment: some 20 received Ad26.COV2.S at low or high dose, single or two shots; 5 received placebo; per-sample allocation not given. Samples analyzed were those drawn on day 63 after the first vaccine or placebo injection. An Ad26 vector was used to express Wuhan-strain SARS-CoV-2 spike as the vaccine.

Sequences were derived from peripheral blood, sampled in a trial of Ad26.COV2.S vaccine versus placebo. The chain carries TRBV4-2 and TRBJ2-3; 8 bases fit TRBD2. The TCR sequence derives from a person aged 18-60 years who received the Ad26.COV2.S COVID-19 vaccine or a placebo. The CDR3 coding sequence is TGTGCCAGCAGCCAAGAGTCCGCGGGGGGCCTAGATACGCAGTATTTT. This translates into CASSQESAGGLDTQYF.